This T cell receptor (beta chain) came from a study of liver allograft versus peripheral blood T cells. Overall study context: Repertoires of T cell receptors in transplanted livers were compared with recipients' peripheral blood repertoires.

Trimming cost V 4 bases and J 4 bases; bases outside gene matches: 5. The CDR3 runs 14 residues. Germline V CDR1 and CDR2: LNHDA, SQIVND (reference sequence). TCRdb called the reads again in MiXCR, with one record for every CDR3 protein. The table shows fewer than 10,000 distinct CDR3 sequences, with less than 20% occurring only once. Study-wide results and caveats: Liver allograft and peripheral blood T cell receptor repertoires reportedly differed.

This clonotype counts as medium-sized. Its antigen remains unknown. The chain is built from TRBV19 and TRBJ1-1, with 8 bases lining up with TRBD1. The receptor's source is a human patient who had a liver transplant. The graft donor may have contributed some T cells. In DNA, the CDR3 is TGTGCCAGTAGTACAACAGGGGGTGGCACTGAAGCTTTCTTT. Amino acids: CASSTTGGGTEAFF.